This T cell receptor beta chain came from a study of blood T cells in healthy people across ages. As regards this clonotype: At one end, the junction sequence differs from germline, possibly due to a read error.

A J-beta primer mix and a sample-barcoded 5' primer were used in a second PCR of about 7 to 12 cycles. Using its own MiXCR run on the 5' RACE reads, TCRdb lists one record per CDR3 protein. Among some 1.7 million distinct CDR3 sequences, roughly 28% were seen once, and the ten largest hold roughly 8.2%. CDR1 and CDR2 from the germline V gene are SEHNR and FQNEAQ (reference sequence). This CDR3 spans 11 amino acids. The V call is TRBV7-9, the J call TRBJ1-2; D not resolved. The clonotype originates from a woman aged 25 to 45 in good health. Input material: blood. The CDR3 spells CTSRLEGDYTF. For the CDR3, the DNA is TGTACCAGCAGATTGGAGGGCGACTACACCTTC.